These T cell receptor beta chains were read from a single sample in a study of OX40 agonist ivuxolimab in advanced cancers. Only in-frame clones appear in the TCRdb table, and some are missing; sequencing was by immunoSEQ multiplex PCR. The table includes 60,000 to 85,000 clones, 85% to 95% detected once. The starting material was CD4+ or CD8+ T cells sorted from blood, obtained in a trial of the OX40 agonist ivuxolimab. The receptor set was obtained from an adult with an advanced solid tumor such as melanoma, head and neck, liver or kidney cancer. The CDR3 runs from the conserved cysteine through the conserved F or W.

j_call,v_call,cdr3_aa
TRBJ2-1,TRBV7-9,CASSLAGALNEQFF
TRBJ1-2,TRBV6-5,CASSLTVTYGYTF
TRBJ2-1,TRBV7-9,CASSLASPEQFF
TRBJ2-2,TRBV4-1,CASSPLGTGSPGELFF
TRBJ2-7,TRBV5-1,CASSFAGNEQYF
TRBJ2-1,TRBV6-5,CASSLQPPEQFF
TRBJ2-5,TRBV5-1,CASSLNDILKETQYF
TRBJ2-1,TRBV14,CASSQGGEQFF
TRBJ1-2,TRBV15,CATSRDRGLTHYGYTF
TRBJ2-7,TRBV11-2,CASSLGGSYEQYF
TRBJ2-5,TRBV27,CASSPSDQETQYF
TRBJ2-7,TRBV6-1,CASSDHLMKDSSYEQYF
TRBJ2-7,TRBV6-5,CASSYAGISYEQYF
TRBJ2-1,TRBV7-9,CASSLVGRYNEQFF
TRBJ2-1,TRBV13,CASSLALAGGEQFF
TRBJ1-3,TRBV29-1,CSVTGDQSTGNTIYF
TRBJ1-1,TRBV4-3,CASSQVFVQLQGMEWNTEAFF
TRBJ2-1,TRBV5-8,CASRATQGGVLISYNEQFF
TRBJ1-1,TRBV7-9,CASTPSQNTEAFF
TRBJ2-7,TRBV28,CASSLNLGGGIYEQYF
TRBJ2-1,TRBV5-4,CASSLERGGRGSYNEQFF
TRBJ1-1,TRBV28,CASSPDTGDTEAFF
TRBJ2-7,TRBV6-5,CASSPGLGEQYF
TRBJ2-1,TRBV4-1,CASSQPPPYNEQFF
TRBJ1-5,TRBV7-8,CASSLYGVTQHF
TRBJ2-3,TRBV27,CASSLRAGGTTDTQYF
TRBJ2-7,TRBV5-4,CASSFWGPSYEQYF
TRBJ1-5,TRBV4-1,CASSHLGQEDQPQHF
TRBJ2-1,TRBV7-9,CASSSRGVLSYNEQFF
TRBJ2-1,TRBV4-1,CASSSGTSGYLSYNEQFF
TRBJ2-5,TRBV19,CASSTLGTRGETQYF
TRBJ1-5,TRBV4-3,CASSQEASANNQPQHF
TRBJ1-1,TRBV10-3,CAIRSGVGTEAFF
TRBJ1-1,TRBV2,CASPPGNTEAFF
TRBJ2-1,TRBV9,CASSVGTSGIIQFF
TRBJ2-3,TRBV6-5,CAMRDRDTDTQYF